The 27 T cell receptor beta chains presented below share a single source sample, sequenced in a study of cytomegalovirus exposure and HLA in healthy donors. Clones were sequenced by immunoSEQ multiplex PCR, and TCRdb holds only the in-frame ones, with some missing. Of 150,000 to 200,000 clones listed, around 85% were seen once; the top ten hold approximately 2.3%. Sequenced sample: PBMCs. These receptors were taken from a young man in good health and CMV-seropositive.

The chain links TRBV14 to TRBJ2-2; TRBD1 agrees at 7 bases. The CDR3 sequence is 15 residues long. The trim removed 3 bases at V and 6 bases at J, leaving 7 bases unmatched. Germline V gives CDR1 SGHDN, CDR2 FVKESK. The CDR3 is CASSHWDSWAGELFF. CDR3 DNA sequence: TGTGCCAGCAGCCACTGGGACAGTTGGGCCGGGGAGCTGTTTTTT.

This clone came up once. V is TRBV19 and J is TRBJ1-6; D perhaps matches TRBD1 (6 bases). The CDR3 length is 15 residues. Germline V gene sequence: CDR1 LNHDA, CDR2 SQIVND (reference sequence). V lost 5 bases and J 8 bases, leaving 16 bases between the germline ends. The CDR3 loop reads CASSRTGTWDSPLHF. CDR3 sequence (DNA): TGTGCCAGTAGTCGCACCGGGACATGGGATTCACCCCTCCACTTT.

This chain links TRBV7-2 with TRBJ2-3; weak D call: TRBD1 (6 bases). The CDR3 runs 14 residues. CDR1 is SGHTA, CDR2 FQGNSA, per germline. V was trimmed by 2 bases and J by 4 bases, leaving 10 bases between them. In nucleotides, the CDR3 is TGTGCCAGCAGCTTAACAGGGTTTCCAGATACGCAGTATTTT. Its protein product is CASSLTGFPDTQYF.

The chain combines TRBV5-4 with TRBJ2-4, with 9 nucleotides matching TRBD1. The germline CDR1 and CDR2 sequences are SGHNT and YYREEE (reference sequence). The CDR3 is 16 amino acids. V trimming: 2 bases; J trimming: 3 bases; junction bases outside the gene matches: 6. The CDR3 here is CASSLTGQGHKNIQYF. In DNA, the CDR3 is TGTGCCAGCAGCTTAACGGGACAGGGCCACAAAAACATTCAGTACTTC.

The V and J genes are TRBV2 and TRBJ2-1, with 9 bases identical to TRBD2. This CDR3 has 12 amino acids. Germline V CDR1 and CDR2: SNHLY, FYNNEI. With 5 bases clipped from V and 9 bases from J, the junction kept 2 bases outside the gene matches. CDR3 nucleotides: TGTGCCAGCAGTCTAGCGGGGTCTGAGCAGTTCTTC. Its protein is CASSLAGSEQFF.

In DNA form, the CDR3 reads TGTGCTAGTGGTTTGTCGAGACAGGGATTCAATGAGCAGTTCTTC. This gives the protein CASGLSRQGFNEQFF. V is TRBV12-5 and J is TRBJ2-1; TRBD1 aligns across 7 bases. From germline, CDR1 is LGHNT and CDR2 FRNRAP. This CDR3 is 15 amino acids long. J lost 6 bases, V lost 2 bases, and 7 bases had no gene match.

The chain employs TRBV7-4 and TRBJ2-7, with D perhaps matching TRBD2 (5 bases). The V and J ends lost 3 bases and 7 bases respectively, with 16 bases between them. The CDR3 runs 14 residues. Germline loops: CDR1 SGHVT, CDR2 SQSDAQ. CDR3 sequence reads: CASSFPRVWREQYF. DNA of the CDR3: TGTGCCAGCAGCTTCCCTAGGGTCTGGAGGGAGCAGTACTTC.

In DNA, the CDR3 is TGCAGCGTGAGGGGGGGAGGGGGCTACACCTTC. The encoded protein is CSVRGGGGYTF. The chain employs TRBV29-1 and TRBJ1-2; weak D call: TRBD1 (6 bases). Trimming took off 6 bases at V and 8 bases at J, with 13 bases between the two ends. Germline V gene lookup returns CDR1 SQVTM and CDR2 ANQGSEA. The CDR3 is made up of 11 amino acids.

This chain links TRBV4-2 with TRBJ2-2, with 8 nucleotides matching TRBD2. Per the germline V gene, CDR1 is LGHNA and CDR2 is YNFKEQ. This CDR3 contains 17 residues. The J segment lost 3 bases and the V segment lost 1 base, leaving 7 bases of the junction unmatched. The CDR3 is CASSQVSGGRDTGELFF. The DNA of the CDR3 is TGTGCCAGCAGCCAAGTTTCGGGGGGGCGGGACACCGGGGAGCTGTTTTTT.

The chain combines TRBV7-9 with TRBJ2-1; D call uncertain. In germline, CDR1 is SEHNR, CDR2 FQNEAQ (reference sequence). V gave up 0 bases and J gave up 0 bases, with 6 bases separating them. The CDR3 spans 15 residues. The CDR3 reads CASSLAHSSYNEQFF. The CDR3 DNA follows: TGTGCCAGCAGCTTAGCGCACAGCTCCTACAATGAGCAGTTCTTC.

This clone was found once. The V gene is TRBV7-9, the J gene TRBJ1-2; a weak D match, TRBD1 (5 bases). CDR3 size: 15 residues. Germline CDR1 SEHNR, CDR2 FQNEAQ (reference sequence). The V end lost 0 bases, the J end lost 2 bases, and 10 bases lay between the germline ends. This chain's CDR3 is CASSLAQTANYGYTF. CDR3 sequence (DNA): TGTGCCAGCAGCTTAGCCCAGACAGCCAACTATGGCTACACCTTC.

This clone was picked up a small number of times. The V call is TRBV30, the J call TRBJ2-2, with 8 bases lining up with TRBD2. Trimming cost V 3 bases and J 6 bases; bases outside gene matches: 6. This CDR3 spans 14 amino acids. Germline V CDR1 and CDR2: GTSNPN, SVGIG (reference sequence). CDR3 sequence: CAWRGLGWSGELFF. CDR3 in DNA: TGTGCCTGGAGGGGACTAGGCTGGTCCGGGGAGCTGTTTTTT.

This chain uses TRBV10-1 with TRBJ2-7; 10 bases align to TRBD1. Germline trimming cut 5 bases from V and 5 bases from J; bases unmatched to any gene: 15. The germline gives CDR1 WNHNN, CDR2 SYGVQD (reference sequence). The CDR3 has 17 amino acids. The CDR3 coding sequence is TGCGCCAGCAGTTATCTCCCGGGACAGGGGAGAACCCACGAGCAGTACTTC. It yields the protein CASSYLPGQGRTHEQYF.

V is TRBV11-3 and J is TRBJ2-7; 7 bases agree with TRBD1. The J segment lost 3 bases and the V segment lost 3 bases, leaving 2 bases of the junction unmatched. The CDR3 is made up of 13 amino acids. Germline-derived CDR1 and CDR2 are SGHNT and YENEEA. In DNA, the CDR3 is TGTGCCAGCAGCTTGGGACAGAACTACGAGCAGTACTTC. This translates into CASSLGQNYEQYF.

V and J are TRBV7-2 and TRBJ2-7; 9 bases match TRBD1. The CDR3 is made up of 14 amino acids. Per germline, CDR1 SGHTA and CDR2 FQGNSA. The junction had 7 bases not matched to a gene; V was cut back by 5 bases and J by 5 bases. The CDR3 coding sequence is TGTGCCAGCAGCCCGGGACAGGGTAGAAACGAGCAGTACTTC. It yields the protein CASSPGQGRNEQYF. Combining the CDR3 with reference TRBV7-2 and TRBJ2-7 gives the whole variable domain GAGVSQSPSNKVTEKGKDVELRCDPISGHTALYWYRQSLGQGLEFLIYFQGNSAPDKSGLPSDRFSAERTGGSVSTLTIQRTQQEDSAVYLCASSPGQGRNEQYFGPGTRLTVT.

Remarks on this clone: A read error may account for a junction end that differs from germline. J is TRBJ2-5 and V is TRBV7-7; 8 nucleotides agree with TRBD2. This CDR3 region has 14 residues. Germline V gene lookup returns CDR1 SSHAT and CDR2 FNYEAQ (reference sequence). The CDR3 region is CASSTGLARETQYF. The CDR3 DNA is TGTGCTAGCAGCACAGGACTAGCAAGGGAGACCCAGTACTTC.

J is TRBJ2-3 and V is TRBV5-1; 10 positions match TRBD2. The CDR3 length is 16 residues. V trimming: 4 bases; J trimming: 1 base; junction bases outside the gene matches: 6. Germline V CDR1 and CDR2: SGHRS, YFSETQ. CDR3 in amino acids: CASSPPSGGGTDTQYF. CDR3 sequence (DNA): TGCGCCAGCAGCCCACCTAGCGGGGGTGGCACAGATACGCAGTATTTT.

V and J are TRBV4-1 and TRBJ1-5; TRBD1 might be the D (5 bases). Germline V gives CDR1 MGHRA, CDR2 YSYEKL. This CDR3 has 11 residues. V was clipped by 11 bases and J by 9 bases, with 14 bases between them. This chain's CDR3 is CAAGDFRPQHF. Written as DNA, the CDR3 is TGCGCCGCGGGGGACTTTCGGCCCCAGCATTTT.

The chain employs TRBV10-1 and TRBJ2-7; TRBD1 matches at 7 bases. The V and J ends lost 8 bases and 7 bases, in that order; junction bases with no gene match: 8. There are 12 residues in the CDR3. From germline, CDR1 is WNHNN and CDR2 SYGVQD (reference sequence). CDR3 in DNA: TGCGCCAGCGGGTTTAGGGACAGAGAGCAGTACTTC. Translation gives CASGFRDREQYF.

The chain uses TRBV6-5 and TRBJ2-3, with 9 bases that match TRBD2. The germline gives CDR1 MNHEY, CDR2 SVGAGI. V dropped 11 bases and J dropped 1; count of bases not matched to a gene: 10. There are 15 residues in the CDR3. The CDR3 protein is CAAARGGAGTDTQYF. The DNA for the CDR3 is TGTGCCGCGGCCCGCGGGGGGGCTGGCACAGATACGCAGTATTTT.

The V and J genes are TRBV27 and TRBJ1-2, with a weak D call TRBD1 (6 bases). Germline V gene sequence: CDR1 MNHEY, CDR2 SMNVEV (reference sequence). V lost 6 bases and J lost 4, with 21 bases in between. The CDR3 is 16 residues long. CDR3 protein: CASRGSLGARGYGYTF. CDR3 DNA: TGTGCCAGCAGAGGATCGTTGGGGGCGCGTGGCTATGGCTACACCTTC.

The chain couples TRBV18 to TRBJ2-3; 7 bases match TRBD1. Germline lookup yields CDR1 KGHSH and CDR2 LQKENI. The V and J ends lost 7 bases and 2 bases, in that order; junction bases with no gene match: 9. The CDR3 is made up of 15 amino acids. The DNA for the CDR3 is TGTGCCAGCTTACAGGTGACAGGGATCACAGATACGCAGTATTTT. Translation: CASLQVTGITDTQYF.

V usage is TRBV30 and J usage is TRBJ1-2; maybe TRBD1 (5 bases). Germline CDR1 is GTSNPN and CDR2 is SVGIG (reference sequence). This CDR3 has 13 amino acids. The V end was cut by 0 bases, the J end by 10 bases, with 15 bases between. This CDR3 is CAWSVVQDTPYTF. CDR3 DNA: TGTGCCTGGAGTGTAGTCCAGGACACGCCCTACACCTTC. The full variable domain, in which reference TRBV30 and TRBJ1-2 provide the parts outside the CDR3, is SQTIHQWPATLVQPVGSPLSLECTVEGTSNPNLYWYRQAAGRGLQLLFYSVGIGQISSEVPQNLSASRPQDRQFILSSKKLLLSDSGFYLCAWSVVQDTPYTFGSGTRLTVV.

V usage is TRBV4-3 and J usage is TRBJ1-5; D unclear. The CDR3 runs 15 residues. CDR1 LGHNA and CDR2 YSLEER come from the germline V gene. The V end lost 0 bases, the J end lost 9 bases, and 15 bases lay between the germline ends. In DNA form, the CDR3 reads TGCGCCAGCAGCCAAGATCAAAACGGTGAACGGCCCCAGCATTTT. Translation gives CASSQDQNGERPQHF.

The chain carries TRBV6-5 and TRBJ2-1, with 7 bases identical to TRBD2. Looked up from germline, CDR1 is MNHEY and CDR2 is SVGAGI. This CDR3 spans 13 amino acids. Trimming took 1 base from V and 10 from J; bases not matched to a gene: 4. The CDR3 protein is CASSYWREKEQFF. The CDR3 bases are TGTGCCAGCAGTTACTGGCGGGAGAAGGAGCAGTTCTTC.

The chain combines TRBV4-3 with TRBJ2-1, with 7 bases identical to TRBD2. The CDR3 is 16 residues long. From germline, CDR1 is LGHNA and CDR2 YSLEER. J was trimmed by 9 bases and V by 4 bases; bases with no gene match: 15. CDR3 in DNA: TGCGCCAGCAGCCGTTCACTAGCGTATGGGCTCAGTGAGCAGTTCTTC. This encodes CASSRSLAYGLSEQFF.

For this clone: One end of the junction is discordant with germline, which a read error may explain. The rearrangement links TRBV19 to TRBJ1-5; maybe TRBD1 (5 bases). This CDR3 is 11 amino acids long. Germline CDR1 LNHDA, CDR2 SQIVND (reference sequence). CDR3 sequence (DNA): TGTGCCAGTAGTATCAACCCTGGACAACCTTTT. Translation: CASSINPGQPF.